Here is one T cell receptor (beta chain) with its context. This receptor's antigen is unknown. No much larger clone exists at a distance of one base, and base qualities are not known. This sample was taken from a study of T cell repertoires in cytomegalovirus infection (dated by TCRdb to the late 2010s). A note on the overall study: Donor HLA type was relevant to the analysis, as public TCR beta signatures indicated carriage of CMV infection together with the matching HLA type. The paper as a whole reports these results and caveats: In the ex vivo response, HLA-C-restricted CMV-specific TCR beta clonotypes were dominant, and in two of eight donors the single most frequent clonotype came from this HLA-C-restricted group. In both this cohort and an independent roughly 350-donor cohort, the cumulative frequency of public TCR beta family members distinguished carriers of CMV infection plus the relevant HLA type.

Taken from the germline V gene (reference sequence), the CDR1 and CDR2 loops are LGHDT and YNNKEL. A distance of 9 bases separates the germline ends of V and J, which lose 1 base and 0 bases respectively. The CDR3 runs 15 amino acids, cysteine and phenylalanine included. Of all the DNA, just the CDR3 is kept, 45 bases in frame from base 1. The sequencer was an Illumina HiSeq 1500. Using fastp at Q25 and MiXCR, TCRdb reprocessed the public reads and kept productive beta chains. Every entry covers one CDR3 protein and lists the most common genes and DNA from its rows. The sample has 450,000 to 650,000 distinct CDR3 sequences on record, less than 30% of them singletons. The ten largest clonotypes hold around 14% of the sample.

What was sequenced was PBMCs. The sequence was obtained from a human donor in good health (CMV status not recorded). Some clones in this sample may be carry-over from other donors' samples. The chain uses TRBV3-1 and TRBJ1-1; no confident D gene assignment can be made. The bases read TGTGCCAGCAGCCAAGTTCCGGTTGTGAACACTGAAGCTTTCTTT. It encodes CASSQVPVVNTEAFF. Joined to the reference TRBV3-1 and TRBJ1-1 proteins, this CDR3 gives the full variable domain: DTAVSQTPKYLVTQMGNDKSIKCEQNLGHDTMYWYKQDSKKFLKIMFSYNNKELIINETVPNRFSPKSPDKAHLNLHINSLELGDSAVYFCASSQVPVVNTEAFFGQGTRLTVV.